This TCR beta chain stems from a study of blood T cell repertoires in COVID-19. Turning to the study itself: From the United States, Italy and Spain came samples of acute and convalescent COVID-19. In each case, the material was cDNA or gDNA derived from T cells, B-cell-depleted T cells, or PBMCs.

Authors' processing steps: Amplification of reference gene primers provided the estimated nucleated cell counts. Measured with immunoSEQ multiplex PCR; TCRdb has only the in-frame clones, and not every one. The V and J calls and the clone size are those of that table, but D and trimming were determined from the DNA. The data hold 140,000 to 150,000 clones, with about 85% observed a single time. Material for sequencing was peripheral blood. This clonotype originated in a human donor in a cohort sampled during active COVID-19.

The CDR3 protein is CASSLSYGTEAFF. The CDR3 DNA sequence: TGTGCCAGCAGTCTGAGCTACGGCACTGAAGCTTTCTTT. The J gene is TRBJ1-1, the V gene TRBV12-3 or TRBV12-4; no reliable D call. The CDR3 extends over 13 amino acids. Trimming shortened V by 5 bases and J by 4 bases, and 11 bases separated the two germline ends.